The 14 T cell receptor beta chains in this list originate from one sample, sequenced in a study of CD8 T cells in ankylosing spondylitis. TCRdb re-called the 5' RACE reads with MiXCR, one entry per CDR3 protein. The table has a few hundred thousand distinct CDR3 sequences, around 10% seen once. The sample consisted of blood, either unsorted or a sorted T cell fraction (not recorded which). The receptor source for this set is a female donor with ankylosing spondylitis or in good health (not recorded which).

This clonotype was detected only once. With a much larger clone just one base away, this may be a read error. The chain recombines TRBV9 with TRBJ2-1; no definite D call. CDR3 length: 15 amino acids. Germline V gives CDR1 SGDLS, CDR2 YYNGEE. The CDR3, as DNA: TGTCCCAGCAGCTCTCGGACCGGTACCTACAATGAGCAGTTCTTC. Its translation: CPSSSRTGTYNEQFF.

This clonotype was detected only a few times. The chain carries TRBV7-9 and TRBJ2-3; D remains unclear. This CDR3 is built from 12 residues. V lost 4 bases and J lost 6, with 8 bases in between. Per the germline V gene, CDR1 is SEHNR and CDR2 is FQNEAQ (reference sequence). CDR3: CASSWSADTQYF. DNA for the CDR3: TGTGCCAGCAGCTGGTCCGCCGATACGCAGTATTTT.

This clonotype was counted ten times or more. The V call is TRBV5-6, the J call TRBJ2-7, with TRBD2 matching 9 bases. Germline-derived CDR1 and CDR2 are SGHDT and YYEEEE. Trimming cost V 2 bases and J 3 bases; bases outside gene matches: 15. The CDR3 contains 18 residues. The CDR3 loop is CASSFLPPPGTSYYEQYF. CDR3 bases: TGTGCCAGCAGCTTTCTTCCCCCACCCGGGACTAGCTACTACGAGCAGTACTTC.

This clonotype occurred many times. The chain has TRBV20-1 and TRBJ1-5, with 7 bases aligning to TRBD1. V shed 3 bases, J shed 5 bases, and the junction held 7 bases outside the gene matches. The CDR3 totals 14 residues. CDR1 and CDR2 (germline): DFQATT, SNEGSKA (reference sequence). In nucleotides, the CDR3 is TGCAGTGCTAGCGGACAGGATGGTTATCAGCCCCAGCATTTT. Its protein product is CSASGQDGYQPQHF.

This clonotype appeared many times. One end of the junction does not line up with germline, which may come from a read error. For the CDR3, the DNA is TGTGCCAGCAGCTTAGCCAACAGGGGAGGGATCTTC. Residues: CASSLANRGGIF. The genes are TRBV7-2 and TRBJ2-7; either TRBD1 or TRBD2 may supply D (7 bases each). Germline assignment: CDR1 SGHTA and CDR2 FQGNSA. The CDR3 has 12 amino acids. Drawing the rest from reference TRBV7-2 and TRBJ2-7, the complete variable domain is GAGVSQSPSNKVTEKGKDVELRCDPISGHTALYWYRQSLGQGLEFLIYFQGNSAPDKSGLPSDRFSAERTGGSVSTLTIQRTQQEDSAVYLCASSLANRGGIFGPGTRLTVT.

In this sample, this clonotype turned up a few times. The CDR3 DNA reads as TGTGCCAGCAGCCCGAGGACAGGAGACCTCAATGAGCAGTTCTTC. This translates into CASSPRTGDLNEQFF. The V and J genes are TRBV3-1 and TRBJ2-1; 7 bases map to TRBD1. Germline CDR1 LGHDT, CDR2 YNNKEL (reference sequence). The CDR3 extends over 15 amino acids. J gave up 6 bases and V 4 bases, and 9 bases lay outside the gene matches.

This clonotype occurred many times. V usage is TRBV27 and J usage is TRBJ2-7; 7 bases match TRBD1. The CDR3 contains 15 residues. V was pared by 5 bases and J by 5 bases, with 12 bases of the junction left unmatched. CDR1 and CDR2 from the germline V gene are MNHEY and SMNVEV (reference sequence). This CDR3 reads CASSASTGLSHEQYF. The CDR3 bases are TGTGCCAGCAGTGCCTCGACAGGGCTCAGTCACGAGCAGTACTTC.

This clonotype was found many times. The V call is TRBV7-2, the J call TRBJ2-7; no reliable D call. Looked up from germline, CDR1 is SGHTA and CDR2 is FQGNSA. This CDR3 region has 13 residues. The germline V and J ends were trimmed by 1 base and 2 bases, with 6 bases remaining between them. The CDR3 spells CASSLDPPYEQYF. The CDR3 bases are TGTGCCAGCAGCTTAGACCCACCCTACGAGCAGTACTTC.

This clonotype has at least ten counts. The V call is TRBV7-8, the J call TRBJ1-1; D remains ambiguous. Between the trimmed V and J ends, which lost 5 bases and 0 bases, there was a span of 16 bases. Germline-derived CDR1 and CDR2 are SGHVS and FQNEAQ. The CDR3 has 16 residues. CDR3 sequence: CASSPVGQVMNTEAFF. DNA of the CDR3: TGTGCCAGCAGCCCCGTGGGCCAAGTCATGAACACTGAAGCTTTCTTT.

This clonotype was counted at least ten times. The chain carries TRBV5-5 and TRBJ1-5; D ambiguous. V gave up 0 bases and J gave up 3 bases, with 10 bases separating them. The CDR3 spans 15 residues. Germline V gene data show CDR1 as SGHKS and CDR2 as YYEKEE (reference sequence). CDR3 residues: CASSLAETPNQPQHF. CDR3 nucleotide sequence: TGTGCCAGCAGCTTGGCGGAAACTCCCAATCAGCCCCAGCATTTT.

This clonotype was detected ten times or more. The CDR3 spells CASSANLGPTEAFF. CDR3 DNA: TGTGCCAGCAGCGCTAATCTAGGTCCCACTGAAGCTTTCTTT. This chain connects TRBV12-3 or TRBV12-4 to TRBJ1-1, with no clear D. V lost 6 bases and J lost 4, with 15 bases in between. This CDR3 is 14 amino acids long.

The genes are TRBV3-1 and TRBJ2-7, with D perhaps TRBD2 (6 bases). V lost 5 bases and J lost 0, with 17 bases in between. Looked up from germline, CDR1 is LGHDT and CDR2 is YNNKEL (reference sequence). CDR3 length: 16 residues. DNA of the CDR3: TGTGCCAGCAGCTTCGGGACTTCTGGGAGCTCCTACGAGCAGTACTTC. This sequence encodes CASSFGTSGSSYEQYF.

The chain is built from TRBV3-1 and TRBJ2-7, with TRBD2 as a possible D gene (6 bases). Germline V lookup: CDR1 LGHDT, CDR2 YNNKEL (reference sequence). Trimming left V 11 bases short and J 2 bases short, with 22 bases between. This CDR3 spans 15 amino acids. The chain's CDR3 is CASCQDSPGAYEQYF. The CDR3 coding sequence is TGTGCCTCCTGCCAAGATTCCCCGGGGGCCTACGAGCAGTACTTC.

This clonotype was observed a few times. V is TRBV7-9 and J is TRBJ1-2, with 7 bases identical to TRBD1. Germline trimming cut 5 bases from V and 1 base from J; bases unmatched to any gene: 10. The CDR3 loop spans 16 amino acids. CDR1 and CDR2 from the germline V gene are SEHNR and FQNEAQ (reference sequence). CDR3: CASSVGTDILNYGYTF. In DNA form, the CDR3 reads TGTGCCAGCAGCGTCGGGACAGACATACTTAACTATGGCTACACCTTC.